This paragraph covers one TCR beta chain sequence. These data originate in a study of blood T cell repertoires in COVID-19. Study at large: The United States, Italy and Spain supplied acute and convalescent COVID-19 samples.

Patients at the Seattle site were enrolled during active infection and followed longitudinally. Authors' data handling: Cell counts per sample came from amplifying reference gene primers. Assay: immunoSEQ multiplex PCR; the TCRdb copy retains only in-frame clones and omits some. The D gene and trimming were derived from the DNA, and the V and J assignments and clone size from that table. The sample holds about 300,000 clones, about nine tenths seen once. Germline CDR1 is SNHLY and CDR2 is FYNNEI. The CDR3 sequence is 16 residues long. Deletions cut 7 bases from V and 6 bases from J, with 24 bases between.

The sample consisted of peripheral blood. This sequence was found in a woman aged 25 to 39 with COVID-19, enrolled during active disease. The genes are TRBV2 and TRBJ1-2; TRBD1 might be the D (6 bases). The CDR3 reads CASTRGPEPGGDGYTF. The CDR3 nucleotides are TGTGCCAGCACCAGGGGTCCGGAGCCGGGGGGCGATGGCTACACCTTC.